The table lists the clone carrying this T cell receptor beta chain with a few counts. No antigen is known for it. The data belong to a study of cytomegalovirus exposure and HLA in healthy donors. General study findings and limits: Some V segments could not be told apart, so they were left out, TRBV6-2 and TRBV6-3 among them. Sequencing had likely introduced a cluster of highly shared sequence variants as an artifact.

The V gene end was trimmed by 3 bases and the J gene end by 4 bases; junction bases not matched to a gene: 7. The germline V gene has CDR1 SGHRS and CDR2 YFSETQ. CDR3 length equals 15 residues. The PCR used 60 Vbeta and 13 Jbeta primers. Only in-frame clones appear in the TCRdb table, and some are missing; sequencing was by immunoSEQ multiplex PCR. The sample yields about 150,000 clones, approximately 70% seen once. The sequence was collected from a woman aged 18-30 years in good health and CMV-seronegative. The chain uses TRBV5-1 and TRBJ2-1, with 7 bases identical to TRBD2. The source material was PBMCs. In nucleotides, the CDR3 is TGCGCCAGCAGCTGGGGAGGGGAGGGGTACAATGAGCAGTTCTTC. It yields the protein CASSWGGEGYNEQFF.